These 3 T cell receptor beta chains share one sample of origin, sequenced in a study of blood T cell repertoires in COVID-19. Measured with immunoSEQ multiplex PCR; TCRdb has only the in-frame clones, and not every one. The sample carries under 250,000 clones, around 85% recorded once. The sample was peripheral blood. The origin of the receptors is a woman aged 70-85 years with COVID-19, enrolled during active disease.

The V and J genes are TRBV5-1 and TRBJ2-1; D unresolved. With 3 bases removed from V and 4 bases from J, the gap between germline ends came to 11 bases. CDR1 is SGHRS, CDR2 YFSETQ, per germline. CDR3 length: 14 residues. The CDR3 sequence: CASSSDRGYNEQFF. CDR3 in DNA: TGCGCCAGCAGCTCCGATAGAGGATACAATGAGCAGTTCTTC.

A single count supports this clone. The chain employs TRBV4-3 and TRBJ1-2; 7 bases map to TRBD1. The CDR3 runs to 16 residues. The germline V gene has CDR1 LGHNA and CDR2 YSLEER. The junction had 9 bases not matched to a gene; V was cut back by 0 bases and J by 5 bases. CDR3 DNA: TGCGCCAGCAGCCAAGATCAAGGGGGCCCCTATTATGGCTACACCTTC. Translated: CASSQDQGGPYYGYTF.

The rearrangement joins TRBV6-5 to TRBJ2-2; no firm D call. V lost 8 bases, J lost 6 bases, and 4 bases lay in between. The V gene's germline CDR1 is MNHEY and CDR2 SVGAGI. The CDR3 runs to 10 residues. CDR3 sequence (DNA): TGTGCCAGCGGCTCCGGGGAGCTGTTTTTT. Its protein product is CASGSGELFF.